The clone carrying this T cell receptor (beta chain) has a handful of counts. These data come from a study of blood T cells in healthy people across ages. The CDR3 spans 15 residues. Per the germline V gene, CDR1 is LGHDT and CDR2 is YNNKEL (reference sequence). V trimming: 1 base; J trimming: 5 bases; junction bases outside the gene matches: 6. The use of a sample-barcoded 5' primer and a J-beta primer mix characterized a second PCR of roughly 7 to 12 cycles. A 12-random-nucleotide template-switch adaptor tagged each cDNA molecule. MiXCR, run by TCRdb on the 5' RACE reads, gives a single entry per CDR3 protein. Counted here are a few hundred thousand distinct CDR3 sequences, 25% to 30% occurring once; the ten biggest clones make up 25% to 30%.

The V and J genes are TRBV3-1 and TRBJ2-7; 9 bases line up with TRBD2. The clonotype was recovered from a woman in her 70s in good health. Sequencing was carried out using blood. The CDR3: CASSQVGSGRNEQYF. CDR3 coding DNA: TGTGCCAGCAGCCAAGTAGGTAGCGGGAGAAACGAGCAGTACTTC.